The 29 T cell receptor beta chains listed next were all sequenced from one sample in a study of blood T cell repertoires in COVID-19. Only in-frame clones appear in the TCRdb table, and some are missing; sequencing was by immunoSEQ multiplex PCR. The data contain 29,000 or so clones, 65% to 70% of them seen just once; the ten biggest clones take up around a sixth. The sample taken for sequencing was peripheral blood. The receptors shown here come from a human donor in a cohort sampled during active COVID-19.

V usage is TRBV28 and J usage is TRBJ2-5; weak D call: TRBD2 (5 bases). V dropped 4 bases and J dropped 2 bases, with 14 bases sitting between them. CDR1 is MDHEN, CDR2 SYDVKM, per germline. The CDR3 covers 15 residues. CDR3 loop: CASSSTRLTQETQYF. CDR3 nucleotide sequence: TGTGCCAGCAGTTCTACTAGGCTAACTCAAGAGACCCAGTACTTC.

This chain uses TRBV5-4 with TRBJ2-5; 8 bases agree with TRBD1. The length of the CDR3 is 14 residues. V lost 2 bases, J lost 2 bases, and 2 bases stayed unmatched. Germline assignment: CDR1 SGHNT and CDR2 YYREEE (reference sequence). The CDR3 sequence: CASSFWDRQETQYF. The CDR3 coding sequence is TGTGCCAGCAGCTTCTGGGACAGGCAAGAGACCCAGTACTTC.

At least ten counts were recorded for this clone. The CDR3 DNA follows: TGTGCCAGCAGCTATAGCGGGAACTCCTACGAGCAGTACTTC. It codes for CASSYSGNSYEQYF. The chain employs TRBV7-6 and TRBJ2-7; 8 bases map to TRBD2. Trimming took 4 bases from V and 0 from J; bases not matched to a gene: 2. The germline V gene has CDR1 SGHVS and CDR2 FNYEAQ. The CDR3 length is 14 residues. Full variable domain (remainder filled in from reference TRBV7-6 and TRBJ2-7): GAGVSQSPRYKVTKRGQDVALRCDPISGHVSLYWYRQALGQGPEFLTYFNYEAQQDKSGLPNDRFSAERPEGSISTLTIQRTEQRDSAMYRCASSYSGNSYEQYFGPGTRLTVT.

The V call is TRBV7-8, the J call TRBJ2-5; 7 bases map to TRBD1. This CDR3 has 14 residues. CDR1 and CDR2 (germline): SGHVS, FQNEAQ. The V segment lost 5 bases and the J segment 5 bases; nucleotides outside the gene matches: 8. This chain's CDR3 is CASSRDRVGETQYF. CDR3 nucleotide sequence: TGTGCCAGCAGCCGAGACAGGGTTGGGGAGACCCAGTACTTC.

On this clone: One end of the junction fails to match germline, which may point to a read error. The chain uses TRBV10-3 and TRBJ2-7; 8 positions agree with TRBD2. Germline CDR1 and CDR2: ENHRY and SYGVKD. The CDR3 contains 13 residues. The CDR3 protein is CAIQSGGGTWPRF. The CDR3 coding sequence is TGTGCCATCCAGAGCGGGGGAGGTACGTGGCCTCGGTTC.

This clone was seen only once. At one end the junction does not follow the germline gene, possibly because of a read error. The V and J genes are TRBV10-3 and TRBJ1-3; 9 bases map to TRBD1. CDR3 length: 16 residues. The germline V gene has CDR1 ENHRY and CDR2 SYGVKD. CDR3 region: CATFSLGQGKGNTIYF. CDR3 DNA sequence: TGTGCCACCTTCAGCCTGGGACAGGGAAAAGGAAACACTATATATTTT.

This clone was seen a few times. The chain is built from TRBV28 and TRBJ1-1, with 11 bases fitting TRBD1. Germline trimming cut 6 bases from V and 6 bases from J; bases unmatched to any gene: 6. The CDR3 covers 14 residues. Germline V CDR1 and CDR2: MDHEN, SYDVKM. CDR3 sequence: CASSHWDRGAEAFF. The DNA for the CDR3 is TGTGCCAGCAGCCATTGGGACAGGGGGGCTGAAGCTTTCTTT.

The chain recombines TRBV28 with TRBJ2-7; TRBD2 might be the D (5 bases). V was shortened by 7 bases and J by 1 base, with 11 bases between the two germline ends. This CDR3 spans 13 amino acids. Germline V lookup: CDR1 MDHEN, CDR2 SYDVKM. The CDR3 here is CASIEGRSYEQYF. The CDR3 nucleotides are TGTGCCAGCATCGAGGGTAGGTCCTACGAGCAGTACTTC.

This chain's CDR3 is CASSFAGTSLISSYNEQFF. The CDR3 DNA reads TGTGCCAGCAGCTTCGCCGGGACTAGCTTAATTAGCTCCTACAATGAGCAGTTCTTC. The chain employs TRBV11-3 and TRBJ2-1, with 9 nucleotides matching TRBD2. The length of the CDR3 is 19 residues. Germline CDR1 and CDR2: SGHNT and YENEEA. V dropped 3 bases and J dropped 0; count of bases not matched to a gene: 12.

CDR3 protein: CAIKGQESTDTQYF. The CDR3 nucleotides read TGTGCCATCAAGGGACAGGAGAGCACAGATACGCAGTATTTT. The genes are TRBV10-3 and TRBJ2-3; 8 bases map to TRBD1. J was trimmed by 0 bases and V by 7 bases; bases with no gene match: 3. The CDR3 loop spans 14 amino acids. Germline-derived CDR1 and CDR2 are ENHRY and SYGVKD.

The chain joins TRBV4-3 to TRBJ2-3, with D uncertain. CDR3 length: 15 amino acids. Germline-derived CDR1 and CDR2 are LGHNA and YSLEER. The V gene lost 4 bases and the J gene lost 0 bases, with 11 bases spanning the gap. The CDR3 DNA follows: TGCGCCAGCAGCCCATCTCCACTTAGCACAGATACGCAGTATTTT. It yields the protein CASSPSPLSTDTQYF.

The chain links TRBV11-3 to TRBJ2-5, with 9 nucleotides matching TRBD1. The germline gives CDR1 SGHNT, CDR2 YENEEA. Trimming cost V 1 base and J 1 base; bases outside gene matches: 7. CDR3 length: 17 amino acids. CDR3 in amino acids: CASSLVMGTGPQETQYF. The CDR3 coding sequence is TGTGCCAGCAGCTTAGTGATGGGGACAGGGCCCCAAGAGACCCAGTACTTC.

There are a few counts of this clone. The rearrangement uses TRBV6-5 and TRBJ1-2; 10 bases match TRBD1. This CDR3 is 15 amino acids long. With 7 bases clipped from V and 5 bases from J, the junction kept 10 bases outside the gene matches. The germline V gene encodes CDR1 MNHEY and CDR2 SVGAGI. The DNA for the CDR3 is TGTGCCAGCAAAAAAGTTAGGGACAGGGGATATGGCTACACCTTC. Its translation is CASKKVRDRGYGYTF.

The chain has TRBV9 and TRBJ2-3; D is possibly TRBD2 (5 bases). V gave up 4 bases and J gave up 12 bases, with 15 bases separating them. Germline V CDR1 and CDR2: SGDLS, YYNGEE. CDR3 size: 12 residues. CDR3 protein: CASSPDLALQYF. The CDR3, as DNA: TGTGCCAGCAGCCCGGACTTGGCCCTCCAGTATTTT. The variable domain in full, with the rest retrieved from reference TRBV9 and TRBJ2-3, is DSGVTQTPKHLITATGQRVTLRCSPRSGDLSVYWYQQSLDQGLQFLIQYYNGEERAKGNILERFSAQQFPDLHSELNLSSLELGDSALYFCASSPDLALQYFGPGTRLTVL.

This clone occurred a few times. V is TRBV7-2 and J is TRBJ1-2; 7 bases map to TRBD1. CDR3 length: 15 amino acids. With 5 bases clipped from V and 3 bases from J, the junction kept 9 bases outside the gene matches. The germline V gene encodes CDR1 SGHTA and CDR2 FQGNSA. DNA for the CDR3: TGTGCCAGCAGCCTGATGACCGGGACAGACTATGGCTACACCTTC. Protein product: CASSLMTGTDYGYTF.

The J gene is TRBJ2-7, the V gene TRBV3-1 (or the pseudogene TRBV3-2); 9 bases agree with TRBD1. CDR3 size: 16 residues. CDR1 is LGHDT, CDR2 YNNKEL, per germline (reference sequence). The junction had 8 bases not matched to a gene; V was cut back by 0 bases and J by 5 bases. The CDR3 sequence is CASSQDGGQGGNEQYF. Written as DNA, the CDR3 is TGTGCCAGCAGCCAAGATGGGGGACAGGGAGGTAACGAGCAGTACTTC.

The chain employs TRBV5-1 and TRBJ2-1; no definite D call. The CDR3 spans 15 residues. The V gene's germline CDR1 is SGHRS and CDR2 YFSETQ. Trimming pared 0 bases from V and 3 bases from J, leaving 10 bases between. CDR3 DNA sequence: TGCGCCAGCAGCTTGGTCGGAACGGGCTACAATGAGCAGTTCTTC. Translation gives CASSLVGTGYNEQFF.

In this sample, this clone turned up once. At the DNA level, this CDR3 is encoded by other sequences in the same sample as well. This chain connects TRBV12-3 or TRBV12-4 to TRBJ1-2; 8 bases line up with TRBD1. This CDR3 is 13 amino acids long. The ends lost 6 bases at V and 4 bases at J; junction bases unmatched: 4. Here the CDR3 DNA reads TGTGCCAGCAGCCTAGACAGGGGCTATGGCTACACCTTC. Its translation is CASSLDRGYGYTF.

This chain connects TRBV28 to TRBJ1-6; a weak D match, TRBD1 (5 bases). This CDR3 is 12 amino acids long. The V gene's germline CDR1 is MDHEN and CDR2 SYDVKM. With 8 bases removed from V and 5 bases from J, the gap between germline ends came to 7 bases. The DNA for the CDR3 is TGTGCCAGCCGGGGGAATAATTCACCCCTCCACTTT. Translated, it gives CASRGNNSPLHF.

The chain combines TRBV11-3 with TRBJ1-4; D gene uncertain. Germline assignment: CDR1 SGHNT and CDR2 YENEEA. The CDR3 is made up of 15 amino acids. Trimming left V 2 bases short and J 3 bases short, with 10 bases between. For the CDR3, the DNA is TGTGCCAGCAGCTTAATGAGGGCGGCTAATGAAAAACTGTTTTTT. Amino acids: CASSLMRAANEKLFF.

CDR3 amino acids: CASSSTGLEGETQYF. The CDR3 DNA follows: TGTGCCAGCAGCTCAACGGGCCTGGAGGGAGAGACCCAGTACTTC. The J gene is TRBJ2-5, the V gene TRBV7-8; TRBD2 is a possible D gene (6 bases). V was shortened by 4 bases and J by 4 bases, with 16 bases between the two germline ends. CDR1 SGHVS and CDR2 FQNEAQ come from the germline V gene. This CDR3 has 15 residues.

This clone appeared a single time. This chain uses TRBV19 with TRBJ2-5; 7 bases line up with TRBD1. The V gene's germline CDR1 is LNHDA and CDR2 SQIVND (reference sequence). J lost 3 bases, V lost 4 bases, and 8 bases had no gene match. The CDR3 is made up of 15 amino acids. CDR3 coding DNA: TGTGCCAGTAGTAATACAGGGGTTGGGGAAGAGACCCAGTACTTC. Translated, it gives CASSNTGVGEETQYF.

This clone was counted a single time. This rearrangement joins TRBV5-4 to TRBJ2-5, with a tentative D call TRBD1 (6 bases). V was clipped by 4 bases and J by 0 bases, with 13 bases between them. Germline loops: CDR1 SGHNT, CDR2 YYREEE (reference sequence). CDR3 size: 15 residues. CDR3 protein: CASSPAGAYQETQYF. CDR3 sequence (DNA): TGTGCCAGCAGCCCCGCAGGGGCGTACCAAGAGACCCAGTACTTC. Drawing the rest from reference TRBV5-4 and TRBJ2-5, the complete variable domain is ETGVTQSPTHLIKTRGQQVTLRCSSQSGHNTVSWYQQALGQGPQFIFQYYREEENGRGNFPPRFSGLQFPNYSSELNVNALELDDSALYLCASSPAGAYQETQYFGPGTRLLVL.

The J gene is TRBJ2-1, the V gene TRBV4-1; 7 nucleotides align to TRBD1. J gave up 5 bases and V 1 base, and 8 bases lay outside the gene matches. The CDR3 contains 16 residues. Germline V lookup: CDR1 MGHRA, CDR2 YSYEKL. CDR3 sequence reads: CASSQGGQKRHNEQFF. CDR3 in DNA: TGCGCCAGCAGCCAAGGGGGACAGAAAAGGCACAATGAGCAGTTCTTC.

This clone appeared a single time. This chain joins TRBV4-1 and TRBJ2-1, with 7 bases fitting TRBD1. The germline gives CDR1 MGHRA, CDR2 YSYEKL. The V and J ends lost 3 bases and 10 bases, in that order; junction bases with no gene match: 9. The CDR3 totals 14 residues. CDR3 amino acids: CASSHPPTGVEQFF. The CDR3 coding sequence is TGCGCCAGCAGCCACCCTCCCACAGGGGTAGAGCAGTTCTTC.

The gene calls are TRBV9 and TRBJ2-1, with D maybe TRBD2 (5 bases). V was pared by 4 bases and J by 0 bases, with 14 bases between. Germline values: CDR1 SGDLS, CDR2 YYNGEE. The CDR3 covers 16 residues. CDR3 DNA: TGTGCCAGCAGCTCCGCGGCGGGTAGCTCCTACAATGAGCAGTTCTTC. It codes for CASSSAAGSSYNEQFF.

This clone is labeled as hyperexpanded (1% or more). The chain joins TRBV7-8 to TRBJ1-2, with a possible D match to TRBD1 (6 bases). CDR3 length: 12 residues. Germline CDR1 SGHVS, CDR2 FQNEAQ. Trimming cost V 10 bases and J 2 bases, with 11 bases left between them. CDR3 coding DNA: TGTGCCATCCAACAGGGAAACTATGGCTACACCTTC. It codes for CAIQQGNYGYTF. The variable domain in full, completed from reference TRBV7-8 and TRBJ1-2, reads GAGVSQSPRYKVAKRGQDVALRCDPISGHVSLFWYQQALGQGPEFLTYFQNEAQLDKSGLPSDRFFAERPEGSVSTLKIQRTQQEDSAVYLCAIQQGNYGYTFGSGTRLTVV.

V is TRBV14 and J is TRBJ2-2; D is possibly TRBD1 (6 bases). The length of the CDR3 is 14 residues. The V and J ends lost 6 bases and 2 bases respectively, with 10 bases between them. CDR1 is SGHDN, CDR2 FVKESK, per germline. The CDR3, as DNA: TGTGCCAGCAGATTACAGGGAAACACCGGGGAGCTGTTTTTT. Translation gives CASRLQGNTGELFF. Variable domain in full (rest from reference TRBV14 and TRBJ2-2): EAGVTQFPSHSVIEKGQTVTLRCDPISGHDNLYWYRRVMGKEIKFLLHFVKESKQDESGMPNNRFLAERTGGTYSTLKVQPAELEDSGVYFCASRLQGNTGELFFGEGSRLTVL.

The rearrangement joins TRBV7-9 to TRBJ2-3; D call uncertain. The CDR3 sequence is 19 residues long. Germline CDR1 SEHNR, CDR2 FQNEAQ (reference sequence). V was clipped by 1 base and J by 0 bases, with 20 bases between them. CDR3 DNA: TGTGCCAGCAGCTTAGTTATTCGACAACGTGAAGCTAGCACAGATACGCAGTATTTT. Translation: CASSLVIRQREASTDTQYF.